A single sample is the source of the 8 T cell receptor beta chains below, sequenced in a study of metastatic and nonmetastatic thyroid tumors. TCRdb called clones again from the PCR reads with MiXCR. Of about 6,400 clones in the sample, under 35% were seen once. The entire patient cohort was treatment-naive prior to thyroid surgery. What was sequenced was adjacent normal tissue. The receptors originated from a female donor with papillary thyroid cancer or a benign thyroid nodule (not recorded which). Some clones in this sample may be carry-over from other donors' samples.

CDR3 in DNA: TGCAGTTTCCACCTATCTGGGCCCTACGAGCAGTACTTC. Translated, it gives CSFHLSGPYEQYF. The V call is TRBV20-1, the J call TRBJ2-7; D gene uncertain. This CDR3 spans 13 amino acids. Germline V gene lookup returns CDR1 DFQATT and CDR2 SNEGSKA (reference sequence). Between the trimmed V and J ends, which lost 8 bases and 2 bases, there was a span of 16 bases.

This clone has just a few counts. The V gene is TRBV6-4, the J gene TRBJ1-4; D possibly corresponds to TRBD1 (5 bases). CDR1 is MRHNA and CDR2 is SNTAGT in the germline V gene. CDR3 size: 17 residues. V was pared by 3 bases and J by 8 bases, with 22 bases between. The CDR3 spells CASSEVAGKTGGEKLFF. The DNA of the CDR3 is TGTGCCAGCAGTGAAGTGGCAGGGAAAACGGGTGGCGAAAAACTGTTTTTT.

V gene TRBV11-2 combines with J gene TRBJ2-1, with 10 bases that match TRBD2. Germline values: CDR1 SGHAT, CDR2 FQNNGV. This CDR3 region has 17 residues. The J segment lost 2 bases and the V segment lost 2 bases, leaving 6 bases of the junction unmatched. CDR3 loop: CASSLLPGTSAYNEQFF. The CDR3 DNA sequence: TGTGCCAGCAGCTTATTACCCGGGACTAGCGCCTACAATGAGCAGTTCTTC.

V is TRBV5-1 and J is TRBJ2-3, with D perhaps TRBD2 (5 bases). The CDR3 is 11 amino acids. V was clipped by 5 bases and J by 4 bases, with 5 bases between them. The germline gives CDR1 SGHRS, CDR2 YFSETQ. The CDR3 loop reads CASRDSDTQYF. For the CDR3, the DNA is TGCGCCAGCAGGGACTCAGATACGCAGTATTTT.

This clone is medium-sized (0.01 to 0.1%) in the sample. The chain couples TRBV5-1 to TRBJ2-1, with 9 positions matching TRBD1. V lost 4 bases and J lost 9; bases outside the gene matches: 8. The CDR3 has 14 amino acids. Germline V CDR1 and CDR2: SGHRS, YFSETQ. The CDR3 region is CASSQGQGRSEQFF. CDR3 DNA: TGCGCCAGCAGCCAGGGACAGGGTAGGAGTGAGCAGTTCTTC.

This clone is categorized as medium-sized (0.01 to 0.1%). The gene calls are TRBV28 and TRBJ1-2, with TRBD1 matching 9 bases. The J segment lost 7 bases and the V segment lost 5 bases, leaving 11 bases of the junction unmatched. In germline, CDR1 is MDHEN, CDR2 SYDVKM. The CDR3 extends over 15 amino acids. The CDR3 sequence is CASSDPGQGLRGYTF. The CDR3 DNA follows: TGTGCCAGCAGTGATCCGGGACAGGGTCTCCGTGGCTACACCTTC.

J is TRBJ1-5 and V is TRBV6-1; no reliable D call. V lost 2 bases and J 2 bases, leaving 10 bases between the germline ends. Germline CDR1 MNHNS, CDR2 SASEGT. The CDR3 length is 15 residues. The CDR3 region has the DNA TGTGCCAGCAGTGAATCTCCAACGGGCAATCAGCCCCAGCATTTT. This translates into CASSESPTGNQPQHF.

This clone came up a few times. The rearrangement links TRBV19 to TRBJ2-7; 7 bases agree with TRBD1. Trimming took 1 base from V and 3 from J; bases not matched to a gene: 3. CDR1 is LNHDA and CDR2 is SQIVND in the germline V gene (reference sequence). This CDR3 spans 14 amino acids. DNA of the CDR3: TGTGCCAGTAGTATAGGCGCAGGGGGCTACGAGCAGTACTTC. Protein sequence: CASSIGAGGYEQYF. The full variable domain, in which reference TRBV19 and TRBJ2-7 provide the parts outside the CDR3, is DGGITQSPKYLFRKEGQNVTLSCEQNLNHDAMYWYRQDPGQGLRLIYYSQIVNDFQKGDIAEGYSVSREKKESFPLTVTSAQKNPTAFYLCASSIGAGGYEQYFGPGTRLTVT.